What follows describes a single T cell receptor beta chain. Its antigen is currently unknown. Other nucleotide sequences in the sample specify the same CDR3. TCRdb's copy holds only in-frame clones and misses some; the assay was immunoSEQ multiplex PCR. Among fewer than 600,000 clones listed, 70% to 90% were seen once. These data belong to a study of Ad26.COV2.S vaccination and SARS-CoV-2 variants. General study findings and limits: Vaccinated individuals (as opposed to placebo recipients) had higher spike-specific TCR breadth. Spike-specific responses of CD8+ and CD4+ T cells were reported to display substantial breadth after vaccination.

The CDR3 is 14 amino acids. Looked up from germline, CDR1 is MNHEY and CDR2 is SVGAGI. The ends were cut back, 2 bases at V and 0 bases at J, with 5 bases in the middle. Treatment given: around 19 received Ad26.COV2.S at low or high dose, single or two shots; roughly 5 received placebo; per-sample allocation not given. Samples analyzed were those drawn on day 63 after the first vaccine or placebo injection. Adults aged 18-55 years in Boston included the donor. Its platform was an Ad26 vector, and its expressed antigen was Wuhan-strain SARS-CoV-2 spike. This specimen consisted of peripheral blood, obtained in a trial of Ad26.COV2.S vaccine versus placebo. The sequence derives from a person between 18 and 65 years old who received the Ad26.COV2.S COVID-19 vaccine or a placebo. This chain connects TRBV6-5 to TRBJ1-3; D remains ambiguous. The CDR3 DNA follows: TGTGCCAGCAGTTACGGATCCTCTGGAAACACCATATATTTT. The encoded protein is CASSYGSSGNTIYF.